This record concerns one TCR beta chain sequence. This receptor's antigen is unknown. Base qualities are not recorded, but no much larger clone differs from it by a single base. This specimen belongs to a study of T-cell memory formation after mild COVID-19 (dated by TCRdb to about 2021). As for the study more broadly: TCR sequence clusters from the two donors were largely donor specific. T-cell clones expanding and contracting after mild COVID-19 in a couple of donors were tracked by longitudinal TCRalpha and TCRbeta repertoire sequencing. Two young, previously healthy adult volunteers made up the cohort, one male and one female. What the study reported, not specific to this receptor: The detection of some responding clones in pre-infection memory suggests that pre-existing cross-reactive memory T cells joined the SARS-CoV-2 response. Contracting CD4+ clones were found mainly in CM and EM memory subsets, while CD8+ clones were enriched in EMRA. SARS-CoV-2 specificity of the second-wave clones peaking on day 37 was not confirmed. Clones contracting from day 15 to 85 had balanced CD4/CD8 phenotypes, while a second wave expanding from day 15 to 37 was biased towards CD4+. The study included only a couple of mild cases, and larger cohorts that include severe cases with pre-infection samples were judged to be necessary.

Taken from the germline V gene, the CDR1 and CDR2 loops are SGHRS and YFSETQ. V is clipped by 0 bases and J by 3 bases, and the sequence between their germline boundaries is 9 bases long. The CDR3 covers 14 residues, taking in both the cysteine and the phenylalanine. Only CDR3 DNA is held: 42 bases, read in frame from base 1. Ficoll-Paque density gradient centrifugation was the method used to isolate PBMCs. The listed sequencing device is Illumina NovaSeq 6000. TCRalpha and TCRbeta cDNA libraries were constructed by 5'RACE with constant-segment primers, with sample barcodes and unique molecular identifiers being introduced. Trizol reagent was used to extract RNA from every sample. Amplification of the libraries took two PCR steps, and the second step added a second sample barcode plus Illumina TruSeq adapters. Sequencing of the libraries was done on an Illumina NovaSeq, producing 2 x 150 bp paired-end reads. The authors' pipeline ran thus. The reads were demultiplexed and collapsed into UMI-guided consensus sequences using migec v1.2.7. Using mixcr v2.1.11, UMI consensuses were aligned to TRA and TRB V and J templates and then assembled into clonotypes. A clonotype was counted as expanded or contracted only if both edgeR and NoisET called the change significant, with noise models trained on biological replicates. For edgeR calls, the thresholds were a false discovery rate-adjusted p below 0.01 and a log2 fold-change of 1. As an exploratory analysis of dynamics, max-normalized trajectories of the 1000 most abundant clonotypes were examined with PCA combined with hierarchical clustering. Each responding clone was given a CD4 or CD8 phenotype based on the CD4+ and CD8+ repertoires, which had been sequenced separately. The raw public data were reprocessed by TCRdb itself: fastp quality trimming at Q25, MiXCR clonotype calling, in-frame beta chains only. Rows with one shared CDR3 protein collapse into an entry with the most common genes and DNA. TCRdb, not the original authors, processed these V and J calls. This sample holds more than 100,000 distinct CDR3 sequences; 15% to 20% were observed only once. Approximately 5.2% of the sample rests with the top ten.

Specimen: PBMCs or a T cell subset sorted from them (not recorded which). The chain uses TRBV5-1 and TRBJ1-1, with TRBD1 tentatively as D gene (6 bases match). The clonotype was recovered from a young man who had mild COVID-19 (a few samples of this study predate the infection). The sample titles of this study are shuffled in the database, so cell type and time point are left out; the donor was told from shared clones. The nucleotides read TGCGCCAGCAGCTTGGGGGACACCTACACTGAAGCTTTCTTT. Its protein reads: CASSLGDTYTEAFF.